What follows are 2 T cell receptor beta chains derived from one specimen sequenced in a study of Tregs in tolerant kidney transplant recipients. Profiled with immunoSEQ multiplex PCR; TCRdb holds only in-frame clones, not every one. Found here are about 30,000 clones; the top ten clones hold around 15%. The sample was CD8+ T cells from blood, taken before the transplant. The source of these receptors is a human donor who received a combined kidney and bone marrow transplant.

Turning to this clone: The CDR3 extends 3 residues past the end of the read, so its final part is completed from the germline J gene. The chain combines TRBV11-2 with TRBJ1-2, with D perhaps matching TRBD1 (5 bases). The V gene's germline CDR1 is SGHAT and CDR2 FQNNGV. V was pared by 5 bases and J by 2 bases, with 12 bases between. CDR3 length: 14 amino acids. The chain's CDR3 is CASSPGGGNYGYTF. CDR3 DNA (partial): TGTGCCAGCAGCCCCGGGGGGGGGAACTATGGC.

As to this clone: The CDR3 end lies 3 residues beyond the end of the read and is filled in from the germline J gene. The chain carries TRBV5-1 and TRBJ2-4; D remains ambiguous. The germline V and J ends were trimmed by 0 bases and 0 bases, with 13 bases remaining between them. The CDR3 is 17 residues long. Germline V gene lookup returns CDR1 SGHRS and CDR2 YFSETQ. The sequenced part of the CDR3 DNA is TGCGCCAGCAGCTTGGCCCTCACAATATTAGCCAAAAACATT. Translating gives CASSLALTILAKNI. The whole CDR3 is CASSLALTILAKNIQYF. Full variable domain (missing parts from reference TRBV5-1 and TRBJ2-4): KAGVTQTPRYLIKTRGQQVTLSCSPISGHRSVSWYQQTPGQGLQFLFEYFSETQRNKGNFPGRFSGRQFSNSRSEMNVSTLELGDSALYLCASSLALTILAKNIQYFGAGTRLSVL.